This T cell receptor beta chain originates from a study of cytomegalovirus exposure and HLA in healthy donors. General study findings and limits: When a later analysis compared HLA-associated TCR beta chains with equally common others, the HLA-associated chains turned out to be more clonally expanded and to have lower generation probabilities.

Vbeta (60) and Jbeta (13) primers were used in the PCR. Clones were read by immunoSEQ multiplex PCR, and TCRdb kept only the in-frame ones, dropping some. The table has about 190,000 clones, 78% seen once. Remarks on this clone: Its antigen is unknown. Its ends do not fully match the called genes, so a read error is possible.

Germline CDR1 LNHNV, CDR2 YYDKDF (reference sequence). The CDR3 spans 14 residues. This receptor was taken from a woman aged 30 to 39 in good health and CMV-seropositive. The sample taken for sequencing was PBMCs. This chain connects TRBV15 to TRBJ2-3; the D is unclear. The CDR3 spells CATSRVMGTDTQYF. Written as DNA, the CDR3 is TGTGCCACCAGCAGAGTCATGGGCACGGATACGCAGTATTTT. The full variable domain, rest sourced from reference TRBV15 and TRBJ2-3, is DAMVIQNPRYQVTQFGKPVTLSCSQTLNHNVMYWYQQKSSQAPKLLFHYYDKDFNNEADTPDNFQSRRPNTSFCFLDIRSPGLGDTAMYLCATSRVMGTDTQYFGPGTRLTVL.